This T cell receptor beta chain was captured in a study of blood T cell repertoires in COVID-19. For the study at large: There were acute and convalescent COVID-19 samples, and they came from the United States, Italy and Spain.

The sample holds a few counts of this clone. This table comes from immunoSEQ multiplex PCR, and its TCRdb copy is limited to in-frame clones, with some not included. The sample contains more than 15,000 clones, around 90% of which appear only once. The CDR3 contains 14 residues. The V segment lost 4 bases and the J segment 2 bases; nucleotides outside the gene matches: 3. The sequenced sample was peripheral blood. The chain has TRBV6-7 and TRBJ2-7, with 9 bases identical to TRBD1. TRBV6-7 is designated an ORF whose function remains uncertain. The TCR was taken from a human donor with active COVID-19. The donor label of this sample is uncertain. The CDR3 sequence is CASSSGQGPYEQYF. CDR3 nucleotide sequence: TGTGCCAGCAGTTCGGGACAGGGCCCCTACGAGCAGTACTTC.